This T cell receptor (beta chain) was sequenced for a study of blood T cell repertoires in COVID-19. Across the study: COVID-19 samples from acute and convalescent phases originated in the United States, Italy and Spain. From T cells, B-cell-depleted T cells, or PBMCs came the material, which was cDNA or gDNA.

In the source study's methods: Cell counts per sample came from amplifying reference gene primers. Only in-frame clones appear in the TCRdb table, and some are missing; sequencing was by immunoSEQ multiplex PCR. The V and J calls and clone size are taken from that table; D and trimming were inferred from the DNA. The data contain approximately 150,000 clones, around 83% of them singletons. V was pared by 3 bases and J by 5 bases, with 10 bases between. There are 14 residues in the CDR3. CDR1 is KGHDR, CDR2 SFDVKD, per germline. Specimen: peripheral blood. This clonotype was sampled from a man between 35 and 55 years old with acute or convalescent COVID-19. The J gene is TRBJ2-4, the V gene TRBV24-1; possibly TRBD1 for D (6 bases). CDR3 residues: CATSDGGRENIQYF. CDR3 nucleotides: TGTGCCACCAGTGATGGGGGCCGGGAAAACATTCAGTACTTC.